Listed here is a single TCR beta chain. V shed 2 bases and J 8 bases; nucleotides not matched to a gene: 7. CDR1 is MNHEY and CDR2 is SMNVEV in the germline V gene (reference sequence). The CDR3 contains 16 residues. The data derive from a study of blood T cell repertoires in COVID-19. Across the study: Sample material is recorded as cDNA or gDNA derived from T cells, B-cell-depleted T cells, or PBMCs.

Original processing methods: How many nucleated cells were present was estimated from reference gene primer amplification. Some clones are missing from TCRdb's copy, which holds only in-frame ones; the method was immunoSEQ multiplex PCR. Clonal size and the V and J genes are those of that table, whereas D and trimming came from the DNA. Of about 300,000 clones in the sample, around 90% are singletons; the top ten hold approximately 5%. Two negative PCRs, clearance, or symptom resolution characterized the recovered Cohort 3 donors. The receptor comes from a woman aged 30 to 39 who had recovered from COVID-19. The sequencing input was PBMCs or T cells enriched from blood (not recorded which). The V gene is TRBV27, the J gene TRBJ1-4; 11 nucleotides agree with TRBD1. CDR3 nucleotides: TGTGCCAGCAGTTTACTTGGACAGGGGGCGCGGGAAAAACTGTTTTTT. It encodes CASSLLGQGAREKLFF.